The 10 T cell receptor beta chains in this list originate from one sample, sequenced in a study of type 1 and type 2 diabetes patients. The PCR template was genomic DNA. The TCR beta CDR3 region was amplified using 30 forward and 13 reverse primers. Each CDR3 protein is one row after TCRdb ran MiXCR on the multiplex PCR reads. The table records 280,000 or so distinct CDR3 sequences, 40% to 50% of them present only once. The specimen sequenced was peripheral blood mononuclear cells (PBMCs). The receptors originated from a man between 18 and 29 years old with type 2 diabetes.

This clonotype has only a few counts. At one end, the junction sequence differs from germline, possibly due to a read error. V usage is TRBV18 and J usage is TRBJ2-5; no definite D call. Germline V gives CDR1 KGHSH, CDR2 LQKENI. The CDR3 is 12 residues long. CDR3 amino acids: CASSPSGETQYF. The CDR3 coding sequence is TGCGCCAGCAGCCCATCGGGCGAGACCCAGTACTTC.

The genes are TRBV7-6 and TRBJ1-2; D remains unclear. The CDR3 loop spans 13 amino acids. The germline V gene encodes CDR1 SGHVS and CDR2 FNYEAQ. The germline V and J ends were trimmed by 1 base and 7 bases, with 10 bases remaining between them. The CDR3 loop reads CASSLGGAGGYTF. The CDR3 DNA sequence: TGTGCCAGCAGCTTAGGGGGAGCCGGTGGCTACACCTTC.

This clonotype was seen a handful of times. The chain is built from TRBV24-1 and TRBJ2-1, with D possibly matching TRBD1 (6 bases). Per the germline V gene, CDR1 is KGHDR and CDR2 is SFDVKD. This CDR3 spans 17 amino acids. Trimming removed 3 bases at V and 6 bases at J, with 20 bases between. CDR3 bases: TGTGCCACCAGTGATCCAATACAGGGTCGAGGGTCCAATGAGCAGTTCTTC. Translating gives CATSDPIQGRGSNEQFF.

The V and J genes are TRBV19 and TRBJ1-5; D gene uncertain. The germline V gene encodes CDR1 LNHDA and CDR2 SQIVND (reference sequence). CDR3 length: 15 amino acids. V was shortened by 3 bases and J by 1 base, with 10 bases between the two germline ends. The CDR3 DNA reads as TGTGCCAGTAGTATCGGGTGGGTCAGCAATCAGCCCCAGCATTTT. Amino acid sequence: CASSIGWVSNQPQHF.

This clonotype was counted between two and nine times. CDR3 DNA sequence: TGTGCCAGCACACGGGACTCTGGGGCCAACGTCCTGACTTTC. Encoded protein: CASTRDSGANVLTF. This chain connects TRBV6-1 to TRBJ2-6, with D perhaps TRBD2 (5 bases). V was trimmed by 7 bases and J by 0 bases, leaving 7 bases between them. The length of the CDR3 is 14 residues. Germline loops: CDR1 MNHNS, CDR2 SASEGT.

The count of this clonotype is one. V is TRBV2 and J is TRBJ2-7; 9 bases map to TRBD1. Germline V gene data show CDR1 as SNHLY and CDR2 as FYNNEI. The junction had 13 bases not matched to a gene; V was cut back by 5 bases and J by 5 bases. This CDR3 has 16 residues. CDR3 region: CASSPDGTGKSNEQYF. CDR3 DNA: TGTGCCAGCAGTCCGGACGGGACAGGGAAATCAAACGAGCAGTACTTC.

This clonotype was counted only a few times. The chain uses TRBV19 and TRBJ1-2, with D hard to call. In germline, CDR1 is LNHDA, CDR2 SQIVND (reference sequence). The ends were cut back, 3 bases at V and 6 bases at J, with 20 bases in the middle. This CDR3 spans 16 amino acids. This CDR3 reads CASSMGRALAPHGYTF. DNA of the CDR3: TGTGCCAGTAGTATGGGTAGGGCCCTAGCACCGCATGGCTACACCTTC.

This clonotype was seen a few times. The genes are TRBV7-6 and TRBJ2-5; possible D gene TRBD2, 6 bases. CDR1 SGHVS and CDR2 FNYEAQ come from the germline V gene. CDR3 length: 16 residues. Trimming removed 4 bases at V and 2 bases at J, with 17 bases between. This CDR3 is CASSSNGGTLQETQYF. CDR3 nucleotide sequence: TGTGCCAGCAGCTCCAATGGGGGGACCCTACAAGAGACCCAGTACTTC. The whole variable domain, remainder taken from reference TRBV7-6 and TRBJ2-5, is GAGVSQSPRYKVTKRGQDVALRCDPISGHVSLYWYRQALGQGPEFLTYFNYEAQQDKSGLPNDRFSAERPEGSISTLTIQRTEQRDSAMYRCASSSNGGTLQETQYFGPGTRLLVL.

The table lists this clonotype with a few counts. The V call is TRBV7-7, the J call TRBJ2-1; 12 nucleotides line up with TRBD2. The V and J ends lost 5 bases and 10 bases, in that order; junction bases with no gene match: 3. Germline V gene sequence: CDR1 SSHAT, CDR2 FNYEAQ (reference sequence). The CDR3 extends over 13 amino acids. The CDR3 here is CASSRGTSGEQFF. For the CDR3, the DNA is TGTGCCAGCAGCCGCGGGACTAGCGGGGAGCAGTTCTTC.

The J gene is TRBJ1-2, the V gene TRBV7-9; D gene uncertain. Germline values: CDR1 SEHNR, CDR2 FQNEAQ (reference sequence). CDR3 length equals 14 residues. With 7 bases removed from V and 2 bases from J, the gap between germline ends came to 14 bases. Here the CDR3 reads CASIELQTNYGYTF. The CDR3 DNA reads as TGTGCCAGCATCGAATTACAGACCAACTATGGCTACACCTTC.